Here is one TCR beta chain with its context. The target antigen is unknown. Germline CDR1 is SGHRS and CDR2 is YFSETQ. V was clipped by 0 bases and J by 3 bases; unmatched bases: 3. CDR3 size: 15 residues. This specimen comes from a study of cytomegalovirus exposure and HLA in healthy donors. Regarding the study as a whole: Productive status was seen about 90% or about 30% of the time for most TCR beta V segments in an earlier analysis.

In the PCR, 60 Vbeta and 13 Jbeta primers were used. Produced via immunoSEQ multiplex PCR; TCRdb's table is partial and in-frame only. Of about 150,000 clones in the sample, about two thirds were seen once. Input material: PBMCs. The clonotype comes from a woman aged 55-69 years in good health and CMV-seropositive. The chain employs TRBV5-1 and TRBJ2-7, with TRBD2 identical over 10 bases. CDR3 in amino acids: CASSLGASGGYEQYF. CDR3 nucleotides: TGCGCCAGCAGCTTGGGGGCTAGCGGGGGCTACGAGCAGTACTTC.